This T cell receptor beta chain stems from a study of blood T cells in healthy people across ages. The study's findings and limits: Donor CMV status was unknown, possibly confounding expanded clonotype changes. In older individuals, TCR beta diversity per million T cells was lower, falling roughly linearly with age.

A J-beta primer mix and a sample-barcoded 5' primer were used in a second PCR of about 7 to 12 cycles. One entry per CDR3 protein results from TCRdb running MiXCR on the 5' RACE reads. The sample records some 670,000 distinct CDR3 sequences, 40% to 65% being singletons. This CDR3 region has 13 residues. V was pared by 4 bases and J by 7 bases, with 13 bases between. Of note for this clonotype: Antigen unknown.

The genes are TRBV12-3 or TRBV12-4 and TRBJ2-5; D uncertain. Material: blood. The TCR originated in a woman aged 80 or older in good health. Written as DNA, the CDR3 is TGTGCCAGCAGTTACCGACGCGGATCGACCCAGTACTTC. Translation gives CASSYRRGSTQYF.